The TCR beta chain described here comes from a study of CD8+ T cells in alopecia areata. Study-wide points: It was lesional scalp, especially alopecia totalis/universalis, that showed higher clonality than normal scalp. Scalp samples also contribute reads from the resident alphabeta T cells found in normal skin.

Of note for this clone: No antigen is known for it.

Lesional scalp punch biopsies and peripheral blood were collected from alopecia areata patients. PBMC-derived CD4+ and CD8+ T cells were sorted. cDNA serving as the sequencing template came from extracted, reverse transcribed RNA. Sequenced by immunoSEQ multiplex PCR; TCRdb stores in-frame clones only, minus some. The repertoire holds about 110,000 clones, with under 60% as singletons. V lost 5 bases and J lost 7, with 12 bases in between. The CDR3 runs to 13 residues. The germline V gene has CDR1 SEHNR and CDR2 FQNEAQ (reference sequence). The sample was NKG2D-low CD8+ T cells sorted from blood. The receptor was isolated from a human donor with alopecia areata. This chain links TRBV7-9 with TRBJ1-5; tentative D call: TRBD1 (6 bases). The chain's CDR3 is CASSPGHGQPQHF. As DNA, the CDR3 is TGTGCCAGCAGCCCGGGACATGGACAGCCCCAGCATTTT.